This TCR beta chain originates from a study of OX40 agonist ivuxolimab in advanced cancers. The assay was immunoSEQ multiplex PCR, and TCRdb's table has in-frame clones only and misses some. The sample has over 50,000 clones, approximately 83% seen once. Specimen: CD4+ or CD8+ T cells sorted from blood, collected in a trial of the OX40 agonist ivuxolimab. This clonotype originated in an adult with an advanced solid tumor such as melanoma, head and neck, liver or kidney cancer.

CDR3 coding DNA: TGTGCCAGCCGGGACAGCCTGAACACTGAAGCTTTCTTT. Translating gives CASRDSLNTEAFF. The V call is TRBV5-4, the J call TRBJ1-1, with 7 bases fitting TRBD1. V shed 7 bases and J 0 bases; nucleotides not matched to a gene: 3. Germline V CDR1 and CDR2: SGHNT, YYREEE (reference sequence). The CDR3 sequence is 13 residues long.